This entry lists 21 T cell receptor beta chains sequenced from one sample in a study of blood T cell repertoires in COVID-19. Some clones are missing from TCRdb's copy, which holds only in-frame ones; the method was immunoSEQ multiplex PCR. The sample includes 150,000 to 200,000 clones, around nine tenths seen only once; the top ten take 2.5% to 4%. Sequenced: peripheral blood. All receptors come from a man between 65 and 79 years old with acute or convalescent COVID-19.

J is TRBJ1-6 and V is TRBV5-4; 10 nucleotides line up with TRBD1. Trimming took 0 bases from V and 4 from J; bases not matched to a gene: 1. Per germline, CDR1 SGHNT and CDR2 YYREEE (reference sequence). This CDR3 region has 16 residues. Here the CDR3 reads CASSLEGQGYNSPLHF. CDR3 DNA sequence: TGTGCCAGCAGCTTGGAGGGACAGGGGTATAATTCACCCCTCCACTTT.

The chain joins TRBV9 to TRBJ2-1; TRBD2 matches 10 bases. CDR1 and CDR2 from the germline V gene are SGDLS and YYNGEE. With 3 bases clipped from V and 8 bases from J, the junction kept 5 bases outside the gene matches. The length of the CDR3 is 14 residues. This CDR3 reads CASSEVAGGYEQFF. CDR3 DNA: TGTGCCAGCAGCGAGGTAGCGGGAGGATATGAGCAGTTCTTC.

J is TRBJ1-5 and V is TRBV5-4, with D hard to call. Trimming cost V 0 bases and J 0 bases, with 10 bases left between them. The germline V gene encodes CDR1 SGHNT and CDR2 YYREEE (reference sequence). This CDR3 contains 16 residues. The CDR3 region is CASSLGGANSNQPQHF. The CDR3 bases are TGTGCCAGCAGCTTGGGAGGCGCTAATAGCAATCAGCCCCAGCATTTT.

This sequence joins TRBV3-1 (or the pseudogene TRBV3-2) and TRBJ1-3, with TRBD1 as a possible D gene (5 bases). Germline CDR1 LGHDT, CDR2 YNNKEL (reference sequence). The CDR3 runs to 15 residues. V lost 4 bases and J 1 base, leaving 11 bases between the germline ends. The CDR3 sequence is CASSPGGLSGNTIYF. For the CDR3, the DNA is TGTGCCAGCAGCCCGGGGGGACTATCTGGAAACACCATATATTTT.

The V and J genes are TRBV28 and TRBJ1-5; D is uncertain. Germline CDR1 and CDR2: MDHEN and SYDVKM. CDR3 size: 11 residues. V lost 4 bases and J 6 bases, leaving 4 bases between the germline ends. CDR3 region: CASSSSQPQHF. For the CDR3, the DNA is TGTGCCAGCAGTTCTTCTCAGCCCCAGCATTTT.

This clone came up once. The sample contains more than one DNA sequence encoding this CDR3. J is TRBJ2-3 and V is TRBV2; 11 nucleotides agree with TRBD2. Germline CDR1 SNHLY, CDR2 FYNNEI. The V segment lost 4 bases and the J segment 4 bases; nucleotides outside the gene matches: 4. The CDR3 loop spans 15 amino acids. The CDR3 loop reads CASSGLAGTADTQYF. The CDR3 DNA reads as TGTGCCAGCAGTGGACTAGCGGGAACGGCAGATACGCAGTATTTT.

This clone was seen only a few times. Other DNA sequences within the sample encode an identical CDR3. The chain couples TRBV2 to TRBJ2-1; 11 bases are shared with TRBD2. The CDR3 covers 14 residues. J was trimmed by 4 bases and V by 6 bases; bases with no gene match: 2. Germline CDR1 SNHLY, CDR2 FYNNEI. As DNA, the CDR3 is TGTGCCAGCAGGGGGACTAGCGGTTACAATGAGCAGTTCTTC. Its translation: CASRGTSGYNEQFF.

This clone appeared a few times. This chain uses TRBV7-2 with TRBJ2-1, with D possibly TRBD1 on 5 matching bases. CDR1 is SGHTA and CDR2 is FQGNSA in the germline V gene. This CDR3 spans 14 amino acids. V lost 5 bases and J 6 bases, leaving 14 bases between the germline ends. The CDR3 spells CASSPPAQGNEQFF. The CDR3 coding sequence is TGTGCCAGCAGCCCACCCGCTCAGGGCAATGAGCAGTTCTTC.

The chain employs TRBV7-6 and TRBJ2-5, with 7 bases that match TRBD1. CDR1 is SGHVS and CDR2 is FNYEAQ in the germline V gene. V gave up 5 bases and J gave up 2 bases; unmatched junction bases: 5. The CDR3 runs to 14 residues. The CDR3: CASSHWDRQETQYF. As DNA, the CDR3 is TGTGCCAGCAGCCACTGGGACAGACAAGAGACCCAGTACTTC.

The rearrangement uses TRBV19 and TRBJ2-1; 9 bases match TRBD1. The CDR3 is 15 residues long. The trim removed 3 bases at V and 11 bases at J, leaving 11 bases unmatched. In germline, CDR1 is LNHDA, CDR2 SQIVND (reference sequence). The CDR3 DNA reads as TGTGCCAGTAGTATCTCTTGGGACAGGGCTGTGAAGCAGTTCTTC. Its translation: CASSISWDRAVKQFF.

The chain is built from TRBV19 and TRBJ1-1; D remains ambiguous. V was clipped by 0 bases and J by 0 bases, with 17 bases between them. Germline CDR1 LNHDA, CDR2 SQIVND (reference sequence). CDR3 size: 18 residues. The CDR3 DNA reads as TGTGCCAGTAGTATAGATCTCGGGAGGGCAGACATGAACACTGAAGCTTTCTTT. It encodes CASSIDLGRADMNTEAFF.

The chain has TRBV7-9 and TRBJ2-4; the D gene is possibly TRBD1 (6 bases). Germline-derived CDR1 and CDR2 are SEHNR and FQNEAQ (reference sequence). The length of the CDR3 is 16 residues. Trimming took off 5 bases at V and 0 bases at J, with 14 bases between the two ends. The CDR3 sequence is CASSPVRGIAKNIQYF. DNA for the CDR3: TGTGCCAGCAGCCCGGTGAGGGGGATAGCCAAAAACATTCAGTACTTC.

The chain links TRBV9 to TRBJ2-1, with TRBD2 identical over 7 bases. This CDR3 is built from 15 residues. Germline V gives CDR1 SGDLS, CDR2 YYNGEE. V trimming: 3 bases; J trimming: 6 bases; junction bases outside the gene matches: 9. The CDR3 DNA follows: TGTGCCAGCAGCGGCGGGACTCGGGGGGTCAATGAGCAGTTCTTC. Translation: CASSGGTRGVNEQFF.

The chain employs TRBV7-2 and TRBJ1-4; 8 bases line up with TRBD1. J lost 11 bases, V lost 8 bases, and 19 bases had no gene match. Germline CDR1 and CDR2: SGHTA and FQGNSA. The CDR3 is 16 residues long. The CDR3 sequence: CASAGGDRLEIDKLFF. In nucleotides, the CDR3 is TGTGCCAGCGCGGGGGGGGACAGGCTTGAAATTGACAAACTGTTTTTT.

This clone was recorded once. This rearrangement joins TRBV5-1 to TRBJ2-7, with 7 bases aligning to TRBD1. Trimming removed 4 bases from V and 1 base from J; junction bases left unmatched: 8. Germline assignment: CDR1 SGHRS and CDR2 YFSETQ. The CDR3 has 15 amino acids. CDR3 residues: CASSGPQGQSYEQYF. The CDR3 nucleotides read TGCGCCAGCAGCGGCCCCCAGGGACAGTCCTACGAGCAGTACTTC.

The V and J genes are TRBV28 and TRBJ2-7, with 8 bases aligning to TRBD2. CDR3 length: 14 residues. The junction had 2 bases not matched to a gene; V was cut back by 2 bases and J by 2 bases. The V gene's germline CDR1 is MDHEN and CDR2 SYDVKM. CDR3 region: CASSLVAGTYEQYF. The CDR3 region has the DNA TGTGCCAGCAGTTTAGTAGCGGGGACCTACGAGCAGTACTTC.

The V call is TRBV2, the J call TRBJ1-6; 7 bases line up with TRBD1. Germline V lookup: CDR1 SNHLY, CDR2 FYNNEI. The CDR3 runs to 14 residues. The V segment lost 4 bases and the J segment 6 bases; nucleotides outside the gene matches: 3. The CDR3 loop is CASSVRDSNSPLHF. The CDR3 region has the DNA TGTGCCAGCAGTGTCCGGGACAGTAATTCACCCCTCCACTTT.

This rearrangement joins TRBV7-8 to TRBJ2-7; 10 bases line up with TRBD2. CDR1 SGHVS and CDR2 FQNEAQ come from the germline V gene. This CDR3 contains 15 residues. J was trimmed by 0 bases and V by 4 bases; bases with no gene match: 3. The CDR3 reads CASSSSSGSSYEQYF. The CDR3 DNA reads as TGTGCCAGCAGCTCGTCTAGCGGGAGCTCCTACGAGCAGTACTTC.

The gene calls are TRBV4-3 and TRBJ1-1; D might be TRBD1 (6 bases). Germline V gene sequence: CDR1 LGHNA, CDR2 YSLEER. Trimming left V 1 base short and J 4 bases short, with 13 bases between. This CDR3 spans 15 amino acids. As DNA, the CDR3 is TGCGCCAGCAGCCAAGGGGCAGGGGTCGGCACTGAAGCTTTCTTT. It translates to CASSQGAGVGTEAFF.

This rearrangement joins TRBV2 to TRBJ1-5, with D tentatively TRBD1 (5 bases). Trimming took off 3 bases at V and 3 bases at J, with 12 bases between the two ends. In germline, CDR1 is SNHLY, CDR2 FYNNEI. The length of the CDR3 is 15 residues. CDR3 sequence reads: CASSDGRGINQPQHF. For the CDR3, the DNA is TGTGCCAGCAGTGATGGTCGGGGGATCAATCAGCCCCAGCATTTT.

The genes are TRBV10-3 and TRBJ2-6, with 10 bases aligning to TRBD1. The V gene's germline CDR1 is ENHRY and CDR2 SYGVKD. V lost 10 bases and J lost 0; bases outside the gene matches: 9. The length of the CDR3 is 17 residues. CDR3 residues: CATEDRGRGSGANVLTF. The DNA of the CDR3 is TGTGCCACCGAGGACAGGGGGAGAGGCTCTGGGGCCAACGTCCTGACTTTC.